The sample holds a few counts of the clone carrying this T cell receptor (beta chain). TCRdb reprocessed the RT-PCR reads with MiXCR, giving one entry per CDR3 protein. The table records a few hundred thousand distinct CDR3 sequences, 20% to 25% of them present only once. These data originate in a study of response to subunit inactivated influenza vaccine. Germline V gene sequence: CDR1 MNHNS, CDR2 SASEGT. This CDR3 is 16 amino acids long. Deletions cut 6 bases from V and 5 bases from J, with 17 bases between. The source was PBMCs from blood, collected approximately 22 months after vaccination. The clonotype originates from a man in his fifties or sixties who received an inactivated influenza vaccine. The genes are TRBV6-1 and TRBJ1-6; D not resolved. CDR3 in DNA: TGTGCCAGCAGCCCCGTGAGGCGCTGGAATAATTCACCCCTCCACTTT. Protein: CASSPVRRWNNSPLHF.